These 31 T cell receptor beta chains were all obtained from the same sample, sequenced in a study of tumor and adjacent non-tumor tissue in lung cancer. The template was RNA from unsorted bulk tissue. Three rounds of nested PCR, following a modified ARM-PCR protocol, produced the TCRbeta library. Using its own MiXCR run on the multiplex PCR reads, TCRdb lists one record per CDR3 protein. The data show approximately 130,000 distinct CDR3 sequences, around three fifths seen once. Material: lung tumor tissue. These receptor sequences come from a man aged 25 to 45 with non-small cell lung cancer.

This clonotype came up many times. The V and J genes are TRBV4-2 and TRBJ1-1; D might be TRBD1 (5 bases). V dropped 0 bases and J dropped 1 base, with 9 bases sitting between them. The CDR3 runs 15 residues. The V gene's germline CDR1 is LGHNA and CDR2 YNFKEQ. The DNA of the CDR3 is TGTGCCAGCAGCCAAGAGGGGGGTAAGAACACTGAAGCTTTCTTT. Encoded protein: CASSQEGGKNTEAFF.

With regard to this clonotype: One junction end disagrees with the germline gene, perhaps due to a read error. The chain combines TRBV11-2 with TRBJ2-1, with D possibly TRBD1 on 5 matching bases. This CDR3 has 16 amino acids. Germline V gene lookup returns CDR1 SGHAT and CDR2 FQNNGV. CDR3 region: CVSSLGQTTGANEQFF. CDR3 coding DNA: TGCGTCAGCAGCTTAGGGCAGACAACTGGGGCCAATGAGCAGTTCTTC.

With respect to this clonotype: One junction end does not reproduce the germline sequence, and a read error may be involved. This chain connects TRBV11-3 to TRBJ1-2; 7 positions match TRBD1. Germline CDR1 is SGHNT and CDR2 is YENEEA. This CDR3 spans 14 amino acids. This chain's CDR3 is CVSSAGQTNHGYTF. The CDR3 DNA reads TGTGTCAGCAGCGCGGGACAGACGAACCATGGCTACACCTTC.

Comments on this clonotype: One end of the junction is discordant with germline, which a read error may explain. This chain links TRBV12-3 or TRBV12-4 with TRBJ2-7, with D uncertain. The CDR3 consists of 12 residues. As DNA, the CDR3 is TGCGCCAGCAACCACCTAACCTACGAGCTGTACTTC. This translates into CASNHLTYELYF.

This clonotype was picked up a small number of times. Given a much more abundant clone one base away, this may be a read error. This sequence joins TRBV11-3 and TRBJ1-1; no firm D call. This CDR3 is built from 17 residues. Germline assignment: CDR1 SGHNT and CDR2 YENEEA. The V end was cut by 0 bases, the J end by 0 bases, with 14 bases between. This CDR3 is CASSLDWSGRMNTEAFF. The CDR3 DNA follows: TGTGCCAGCAGCTTAGATTGGTCTGGAAGGATGAACACTGAAGCTTTCTTT.

A word on this clonotype: One base away lies a much larger clone, so this may be a sequencing read error. The rearrangement links TRBV20-1 to TRBJ2-2, with 9 positions matching TRBD2. V lost 5 bases to trimming and J lost 5 bases; unmatched junction nucleotides: 6. Germline CDR1 is DFQATT and CDR2 is SNEGSKA (reference sequence). The CDR3 is made up of 14 amino acids. The CDR3 coding sequence is TGCAGTGCTCTAGCGGGGAACCCGACCGGGGAGCTGTTTTTT. Protein: CSALAGNPTGELFF.

This clonotype was picked up many times. The chain recombines TRBV6-5 with TRBJ1-3, with 7 bases fitting TRBD1. The germline gives CDR1 MNHEY, CDR2 SVGAGI. V shed 0 bases and J 2 bases; nucleotides not matched to a gene: 1. CDR3 size: 15 residues. The CDR3 DNA follows: TGTGCCAGCAGTTACTCGCAGGGGGCTGGAAACACCATATATTTT. Translated, it gives CASSYSQGAGNTIYF.

A word on this clonotype: A read error is possible here, since a much larger clone lies one base away. The gene calls are TRBV28 and TRBJ1-1; 9 nucleotides align to TRBD1. V gave up 5 bases and J gave up 3 bases; unmatched junction bases: 10. The germline CDR1 and CDR2 sequences are MDHEN and SYDVKM. The CDR3 loop spans 16 amino acids. This chain's CDR3 is CASSVKQGAMDTEAFF. The CDR3 DNA follows: TGTGCCAGCAGTGTAAAACAGGGGGCCATGGACACTGAAGCTTTCTTT.

To note about this clonotype: A much larger clone differs from this one at a single base, so this may be a read error. The chain employs TRBV5-4 and TRBJ2-3; 11 bases match TRBD2. The germline CDR1 and CDR2 sequences are SGHNT and YYREEE (reference sequence). The CDR3 has 15 amino acids. The CDR3 loop reads CATSPPLAGVDTQYF. The CDR3 nucleotides read TGTGCCACCAGCCCCCCACTAGCGGGAGTTGATACGCAGTATTTT. Based on the CDR3 plus reference TRBV5-4 and TRBJ2-3, the full variable domain is ETGVTQSPTHLIKTRGQQVTLRCSSQSGHNTVSWYQQALGQGPQFIFQYYREEENGRGNFPPRFSGLQFPNYSSELNVNALELDDSALYLCATSPPLAGVDTQYFGPGTRLTVL.

About this clonotype itself: This may come from a read error, since a much larger clone is one base off. The chain joins TRBV12-3 or TRBV12-4 to TRBJ1-3, with D unclear. CDR3 size: 16 residues. Trimming removed 1 base from V and 1 base from J, with 11 bases in between. Here the CDR3 reads CASSLEAGRSGNTIYF. CDR3 nucleotide sequence: TGTGCCAGCAGTTTAGAGGCGGGCCGGTCTGGAAACACCATATATTTT.

Notes on this clonotype: At one end, the junction sequence differs from germline, possibly due to a read error. The rearrangement uses TRBV4-1 and TRBJ1-1; no clear D gene. The CDR3 contains 15 residues. Germline V gene sequence: CDR1 MGHRA, CDR2 YSYEKL. DNA of the CDR3: TGCGCCGGCCGCCAAGAATCCACGATGAACACTGGAGCTTTCTTT. As protein: CAGRQESTMNTGAFF.

The sample holds many counts of this clonotype. The CDR3 loop reads CASSLKGYTGELFF. CDR3 DNA sequence: TGTGCCAGCAGTTTGAAGGGGTACACCGGGGAGCTGTTTTTT. The gene calls are TRBV11-3 and TRBJ2-2, with TRBD1 as a possible D gene (5 bases). Germline V gene sequence: CDR1 SGHNT, CDR2 YENEEA. The CDR3 covers 14 residues. Deletions cut 6 bases from V and 3 bases from J, with 11 bases between.

The chain couples TRBV11-3 to TRBJ2-5; D is possibly TRBD1 or TRBD2 (5 bases each). The CDR3 consists of 18 residues. From germline, CDR1 is SGHNT and CDR2 YENEEA. Trimming stripped 5 bases from V and 4 bases from J, with 26 bases between. CDR3 sequence reads: CASSVMLGRKTYRETQYF. CDR3 sequence (DNA): TGTGCCAGCAGCGTAATGTTGGGACGGAAAACCTACCGAGAGACCCAGTACTTC. Based on the CDR3 plus reference TRBV11-3 and TRBJ2-5, the full variable domain is EAGVVQSPRYKIIEKKQPVAFWCNPISGHNTLYWYLQNLGQGPELLIRYENEEAVDDSQLPKDRFSAERLKGVDSTLKIQPAELGDSAVYLCASSVMLGRKTYRETQYFGPGTRLLVL.

Details on this clonotype: A much larger clone lies a single base off, so this may be a read error. The genes are TRBV12-3 or TRBV12-4 and TRBJ2-3; 9 bases agree with TRBD1. This CDR3 is 15 amino acids long. Trimming took 5 bases from V and 3 from J; bases not matched to a gene: 6. The CDR3 spells CASSPQGTGTDTQYF. The CDR3 DNA reads TGTGCCAGCAGTCCTCAGGGGACAGGGACAGATACGCAGTATTTT.

A remark on this clonotype: A junction end diverges from the germline sequence, so it may reflect a read error. V and J are TRBV12-3 or TRBV12-4 and TRBJ2-1; 8 nucleotides align to TRBD2. The CDR3 runs to 16 residues. CDR3 residues: CASSLGSVAGTNEEFF. The DNA of the CDR3 is TGTGCCAGCAGTTTAGGTTCGGTAGCGGGGACGAATGAGGAGTTCTTC.

Notes on this clonotype: One junction end disagrees with the germline gene, perhaps due to a read error. The chain links TRBV11-2 to TRBJ2-1; D tentatively reads TRBD1 or TRBD2 (6 bases each). This CDR3 comprises 15 residues. Germline V lookup: CDR1 SGHAT, CDR2 FQNNGV. The CDR3 DNA follows: TGTGCCAGCTGCTTAGTCGGGGGCTCCTACAATGAGCGGTTCTTC. Translated: CASCLVGGSYNERFF.

The chain has TRBV5-1 and TRBJ2-3, with TRBD2 identical over 9 bases. V was clipped by 7 bases and J by 6 bases; unmatched bases: 6. Germline V CDR1 and CDR2: SGHRS, YFSETQ. The CDR3 spans 13 residues. CDR3 sequence: CASVSGGGDTQYF. In DNA, the CDR3 is TGCGCCAGCGTTAGCGGGGGAGGCGATACGCAGTATTTT. Combining the CDR3 with reference TRBV5-1 and TRBJ2-3 gives the whole variable domain KAGVTQTPRYLIKTRGQQVTLSCSPISGHRSVSWYQQTPGQGLQFLFEYFSETQRNKGNFPGRFSGRQFSNSRSEMNVSTLELGDSALYLCASVSGGGDTQYFGPGTRLTVL.

Comments on this clonotype: Because the CDR3 is missing its conserved closing phenylalanine or tryptophan, this is likely a read error. The DNA is omitted, as the CDR3 cannot be located on it reliably, and the CDR3 follows TCRdb's listing. This chain uses TRBV11-2 with TRBJ2-1; the table's D call of TRBD2 was not tested on the DNA. Germline values: CDR1 SGHAT, CDR2 FQNNGV. Including both end residues, the CDR3 is 15 amino acids long. The CDR3 here is CVSSFIGGGNNEQSV.

About this clonotype: This may be a read error: a much more frequent sequence differs by one nucleotide. The chain combines TRBV5-5 with TRBJ1-5; D uncertain. Germline CDR1 and CDR2: SGHKS and YYEKEE (reference sequence). CDR3 size: 13 residues. DNA for the CDR3: TGTGCCAGCAGCTTGTGGAGCAATGAGCCCCAGCATTTT. Translating gives CASSLWSNEPQHF.

V gene TRBV20-1 combines with J gene TRBJ1-2, with D unresolved. Between the trimmed V and J ends, which lost 6 bases and 7 bases, there was a span of 18 bases. The germline V gene encodes CDR1 DFQATT and CDR2 SNEGSKA (reference sequence). The CDR3 covers 13 residues. CDR3 sequence: CSATAGGVSGYTF. The CDR3 coding sequence is TGCAGTGCCACTGCGGGTGGGGTTTCTGGCTACACCTTC.

This clonotype was seen just once. At one end the junction does not follow the germline gene, possibly because of a read error. The chain carries TRBV7-9 and TRBJ1-1, with D unresolved. Germline V gives CDR1 SEHNR, CDR2 FQNEAQ (reference sequence). The CDR3 totals 13 residues. CDR3 nucleotide sequence: TGTGCCAGCTGCTTAGAGATAGACACTGAAGCTTTCTTT. It yields the protein CASCLEIDTEAFF.

Concerning this clonotype: A read error may produce the germline difference seen at one junction end. The rearrangement links TRBV11-2 to TRBJ1-6; no reliable D call. This CDR3 is 19 amino acids long. Germline lookup yields CDR1 SGHAT and CDR2 FQNNGV. The CDR3 is CVSSNARSMGGSYNSPLHF. In DNA form, the CDR3 reads TGTGTCAGCAGCAACGCTAGGTCCATGGGTGGCTCCTATAATTCACCCCTCCATTTT.

The chain carries TRBV4-2 and TRBJ1-2; D gene unclear. The V gene lost 3 bases and the J gene lost 14 bases, with 25 bases spanning the gap. Germline V gene sequence: CDR1 LGHNA, CDR2 YNFKEQ. This CDR3 spans 15 amino acids. Here the CDR3 DNA reads TGTGCCAGCAGCCAGGAAGTGGAAGGGCAATACGACTATACCTTC. As protein: CASSQEVEGQYDYTF.

This chain connects TRBV11-2 to TRBJ2-5; no definite D call. Germline V gene sequence: CDR1 SGHAT, CDR2 FQNNGV. Trimming pared 7 bases from V and 4 bases from J, leaving 13 bases between. This CDR3 has 13 residues. The CDR3 DNA follows: TGTGCCAGCATCTTCGGCAATACAGAGACCCAGTACTTC. Encoded protein: CASIFGNTETQYF.

As to this clonotype: A much more abundant neighbour one base away suggests this may be a read error. This chain uses TRBV5-4 with TRBJ2-5; 8 bases agree with TRBD1. The V gene's germline CDR1 is SGHNT and CDR2 YYREEE (reference sequence). The CDR3 is 15 amino acids. The CDR3 nucleotides read TGTGCCAGCAGCCCACAGGGGGTAAACCAAGAGACCCACTACTTC. Its translation: CASSPQGVNQETHYF.

The chain combines TRBV7-2 with TRBJ2-3; D is perhaps TRBD1 (6 bases). V dropped 8 bases and J dropped 4 bases, with 16 bases sitting between them. CDR1 SGHTA and CDR2 FQGNSA come from the germline V gene. This CDR3 spans 14 amino acids. As DNA, the CDR3 is TGTGCCAGCGGGCAGGGGTATTATGCAGATACGCAGTATTTT. Translating it yields CASGQGYYADTQYF.

This clonotype was seen repeatedly, ten times or more. This chain joins TRBV12-3 or TRBV12-4 and TRBJ2-1; D call uncertain. V was clipped by 2 bases and J by 9 bases, with 8 bases between them. The CDR3 contains 12 residues. The CDR3, as DNA: TGTGCCAGCAGTTTAAACTGGAGTGAGCAGTTCTTC. Protein: CASSLNWSEQFF.

A word on this clonotype: This may arise from a read error, as a much more abundant clone is one base away. The J gene is TRBJ2-4, the V gene TRBV20-1, with TRBD1 matching over 8 bases. Germline-derived CDR1 and CDR2 are DFQATT and SNEGSKA (reference sequence). CDR3 length: 16 amino acids. Written as DNA, the CDR3 is TGCAGTGCTAGCCGAAGGACAGGGTCAGCCATAAACATTCAGTACTTC. Amino acids: CSASRRTGSAINIQYF.

As regards this clonotype: The junction departs from germline at one end; a sequencing error may be responsible. This chain joins TRBV6-5 and TRBJ1-4; possible D gene TRBD1, 5 bases. The V gene's germline CDR1 is MNHEY and CDR2 SVGAGI. The CDR3 has 15 amino acids. CDR3 in DNA: TGTGCCAGCAGTCGCCCGCAGGGAAGGGATGAAAAATTGTTTTTT. Translation: CASSRPQGRDEKLFF.

This clonotype was seen ten or more times. V gene TRBV12-3 or TRBV12-4 combines with J gene TRBJ2-2; TRBD1 matches at 9 bases. V gave up 7 bases and J gave up 6 bases; unmatched junction bases: 9. The CDR3 extends over 15 amino acids. The CDR3 protein is CASTVATGGPGELFF. CDR3 coding DNA: TGTGCCAGCACTGTCGCGACAGGGGGTCCCGGGGAGCTGTTTTTT.

Details on this clonotype: At one end the junction does not follow the germline gene, possibly because of a read error. V is TRBV20-1 and J is TRBJ1-2; TRBD1 aligns across 10 bases. Germline V gives CDR1 DFQATT, CDR2 SNEGSKA (reference sequence). The CDR3 totals 15 residues. CDR3 bases: TGCAGTACTAGAGATACGCGACAGGGGGCGGATGGCTACACCTTC. Encoded protein: CSTRDTRQGADGYTF.